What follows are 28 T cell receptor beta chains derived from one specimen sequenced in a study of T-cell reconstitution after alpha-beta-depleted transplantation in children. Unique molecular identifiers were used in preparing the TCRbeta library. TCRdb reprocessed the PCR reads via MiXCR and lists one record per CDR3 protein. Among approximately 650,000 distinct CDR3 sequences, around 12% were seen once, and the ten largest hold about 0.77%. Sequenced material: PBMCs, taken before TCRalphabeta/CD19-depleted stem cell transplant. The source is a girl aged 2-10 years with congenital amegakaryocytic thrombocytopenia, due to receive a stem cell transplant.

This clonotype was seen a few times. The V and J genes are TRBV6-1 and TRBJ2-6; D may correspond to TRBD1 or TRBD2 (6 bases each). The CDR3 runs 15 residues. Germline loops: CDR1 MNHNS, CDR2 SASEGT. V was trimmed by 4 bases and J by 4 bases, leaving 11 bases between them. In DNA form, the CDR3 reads TGTGCCAGCAGTGCAGGGGAGGTGGGGGCCAACGTCCTGACTTTC. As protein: CASSAGEVGANVLTF.

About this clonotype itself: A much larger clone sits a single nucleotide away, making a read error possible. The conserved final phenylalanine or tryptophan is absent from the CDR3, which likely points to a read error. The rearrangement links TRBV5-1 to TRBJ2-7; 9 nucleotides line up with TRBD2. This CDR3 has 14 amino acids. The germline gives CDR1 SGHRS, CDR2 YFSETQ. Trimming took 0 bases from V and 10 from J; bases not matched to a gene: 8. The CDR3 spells CASSLAWTSDFQYL. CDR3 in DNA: TGCGCCAGCAGCTTGGCGTGGACTAGCGATTTTCAGTACCTC.

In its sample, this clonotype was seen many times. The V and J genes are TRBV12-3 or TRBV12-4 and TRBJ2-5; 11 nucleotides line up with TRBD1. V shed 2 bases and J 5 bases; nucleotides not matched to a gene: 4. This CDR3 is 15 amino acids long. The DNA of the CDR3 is TGTGCCAGCAGTTTACGGGACAGGGGGATGGAGACCCAGTACTTC. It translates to CASSLRDRGMETQYF.

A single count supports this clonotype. DNA of the CDR3: TGTGCCTGGGAAGGAGTTGGTGCCTACGAGCAGTACTTC. Protein product: CAWEGVGAYEQYF. V is TRBV30 and J is TRBJ2-7; D gene unclear. The V gene's germline CDR1 is GTSNPN and CDR2 SVGIG (reference sequence). The CDR3 has 13 amino acids. V lost 5 bases, J lost 2 bases, and 13 bases lay in between. Full variable domain (missing parts from reference TRBV30 and TRBJ2-7): SQTIHQWPATLVQPVGSPLSLECTVEGTSNPNLYWYRQAAGRGLQLLFYSVGIGQISSEVPQNLSASRPQDRQFILSSKKLLLSDSGFYLCAWEGVGAYEQYFGPGTRLTVT.

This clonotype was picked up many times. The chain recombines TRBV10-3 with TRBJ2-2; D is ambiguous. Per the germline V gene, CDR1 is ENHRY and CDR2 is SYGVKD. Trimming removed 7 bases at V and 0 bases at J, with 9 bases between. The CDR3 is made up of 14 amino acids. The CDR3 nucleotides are TGTGCCATCAAGGAGCTGCCGAACACCGGGGAGCTGTTTTTT. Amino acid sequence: CAIKELPNTGELFF.

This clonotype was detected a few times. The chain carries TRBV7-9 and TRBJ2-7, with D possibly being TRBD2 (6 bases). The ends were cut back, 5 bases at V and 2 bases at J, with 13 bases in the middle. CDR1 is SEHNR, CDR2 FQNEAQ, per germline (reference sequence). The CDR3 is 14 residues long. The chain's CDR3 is CASSDRDSTYEQYF. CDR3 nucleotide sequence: TGTGCCAGCAGCGACCGGGACTCGACCTACGAGCAGTACTTC.

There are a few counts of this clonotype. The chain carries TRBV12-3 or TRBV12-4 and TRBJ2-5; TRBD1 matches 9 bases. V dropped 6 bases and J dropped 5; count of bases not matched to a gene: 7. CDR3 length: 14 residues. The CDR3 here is CASRIGTGRETQYF. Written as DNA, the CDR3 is TGTGCCAGCAGAATCGGGACAGGGAGGGAGACCCAGTACTTC.

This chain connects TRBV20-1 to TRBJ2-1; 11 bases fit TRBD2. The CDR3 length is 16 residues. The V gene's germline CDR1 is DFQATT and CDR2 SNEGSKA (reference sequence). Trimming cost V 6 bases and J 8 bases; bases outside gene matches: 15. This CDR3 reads CSAPSLAGGGFYEQFF. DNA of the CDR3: TGCAGTGCCCCCTCTTTAGCGGGAGGGGGGTTTTATGAGCAGTTCTTC.

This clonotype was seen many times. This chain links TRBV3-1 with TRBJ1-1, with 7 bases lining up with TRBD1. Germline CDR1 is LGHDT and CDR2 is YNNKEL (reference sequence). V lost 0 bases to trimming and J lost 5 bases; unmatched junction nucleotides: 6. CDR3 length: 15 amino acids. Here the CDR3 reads CASSQDPRGWTEAFF. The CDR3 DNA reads TGTGCCAGCAGCCAAGACCCCAGGGGGTGGACTGAAGCTTTCTTT.

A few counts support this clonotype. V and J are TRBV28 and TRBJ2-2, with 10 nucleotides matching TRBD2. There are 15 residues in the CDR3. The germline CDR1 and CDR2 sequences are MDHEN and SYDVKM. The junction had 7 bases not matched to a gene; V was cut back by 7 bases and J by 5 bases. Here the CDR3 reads CASNPQLAGTGELFF. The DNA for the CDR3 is TGTGCCAGCAATCCTCAACTAGCGGGAACCGGGGAGCTGTTTTTT.

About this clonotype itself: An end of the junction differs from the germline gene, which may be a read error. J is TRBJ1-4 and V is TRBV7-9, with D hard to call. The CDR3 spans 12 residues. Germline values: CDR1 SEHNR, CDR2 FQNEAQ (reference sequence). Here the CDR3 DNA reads TGTGCCAGCAGCCTGATGCGAGAAAAACTGCTTTTT. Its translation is CASSLMREKLLF.

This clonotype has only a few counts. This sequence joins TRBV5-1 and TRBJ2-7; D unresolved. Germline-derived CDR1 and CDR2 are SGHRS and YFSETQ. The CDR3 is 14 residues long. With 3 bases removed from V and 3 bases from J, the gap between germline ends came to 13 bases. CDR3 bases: TGCGCCAGCAGCTCACGACGCGGTGGCTACGAGCAGTACTTC. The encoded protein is CASSSRRGGYEQYF.

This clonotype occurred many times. CDR3 nucleotides: TGCGCCAGCAGCTTGGATCGGGGATTGGCGGATACGCAGTATTTT. Protein product: CASSLDRGLADTQYF. This chain joins TRBV5-1 and TRBJ2-3; TRBD2 is a possible D gene (5 bases). V gave up 0 bases and J gave up 6 bases, with 14 bases separating them. CDR3 length: 15 residues. Germline values: CDR1 SGHRS, CDR2 YFSETQ. Based on the CDR3 plus reference TRBV5-1 and TRBJ2-3, the full variable domain is KAGVTQTPRYLIKTRGQQVTLSCSPISGHRSVSWYQQTPGQGLQFLFEYFSETQRNKGNFPGRFSGRQFSNSRSEMNVSTLELGDSALYLCASSLDRGLADTQYFGPGTRLTVL.

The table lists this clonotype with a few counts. DNA for the CDR3: TGTGCCAGCAGCTTAGGGGGCGACGGAAACACCATATATTTT. Its protein product is CASSLGGDGNTIYF. The chain recombines TRBV7-2 with TRBJ1-3, with a tentative D call TRBD1 (5 bases). Trimming took 1 base from V and 4 from J, leaving 8 bases between them. The CDR3 length is 14 residues. Germline CDR1 reads SGHTA; CDR2 reads FQGNSA.

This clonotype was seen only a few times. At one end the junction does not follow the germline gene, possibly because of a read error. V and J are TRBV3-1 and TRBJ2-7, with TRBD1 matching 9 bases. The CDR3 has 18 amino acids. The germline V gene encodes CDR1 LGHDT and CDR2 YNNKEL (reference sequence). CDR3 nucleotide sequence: TGTGCCTGCAGCCCCGGGACAGGGAAATGGGGGGACGTCTACGAGCAGTACTTC. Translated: CACSPGTGKWGDVYEQYF.

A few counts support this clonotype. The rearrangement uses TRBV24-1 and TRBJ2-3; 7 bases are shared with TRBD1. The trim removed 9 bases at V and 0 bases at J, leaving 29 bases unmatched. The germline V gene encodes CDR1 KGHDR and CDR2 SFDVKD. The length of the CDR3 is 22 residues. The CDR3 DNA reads TGTGCCACCCCTTTTCTCCCTTGCCACCGGGACAGTTGGGCTTCTAGCACAGATACGCAGTATTTT. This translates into CATPFLPCHRDSWASSTDTQYF.

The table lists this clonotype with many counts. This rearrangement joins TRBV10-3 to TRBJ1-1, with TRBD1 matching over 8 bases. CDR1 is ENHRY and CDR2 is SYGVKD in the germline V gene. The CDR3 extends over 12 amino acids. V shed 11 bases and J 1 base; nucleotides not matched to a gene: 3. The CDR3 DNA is TGTGCCGTCGGGACAGGGAACACTGAAGCTTTCTTT. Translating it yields CAVGTGNTEAFF.

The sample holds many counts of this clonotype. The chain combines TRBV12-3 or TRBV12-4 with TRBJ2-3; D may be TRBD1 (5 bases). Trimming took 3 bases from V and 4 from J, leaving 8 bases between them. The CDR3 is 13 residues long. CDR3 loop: CASSFRAPDTQYF. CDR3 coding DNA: TGTGCCAGCAGTTTCAGGGCCCCAGATACGCAGTATTTT.

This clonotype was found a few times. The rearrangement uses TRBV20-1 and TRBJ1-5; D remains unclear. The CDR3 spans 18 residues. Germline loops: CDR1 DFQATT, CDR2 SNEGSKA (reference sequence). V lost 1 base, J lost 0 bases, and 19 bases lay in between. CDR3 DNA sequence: TGCAGTGCTAGAGGTTATGACACCGACCCATATAGCAATCAGCCCCAGCATTTT. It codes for CSARGYDTDPYSNQPQHF.

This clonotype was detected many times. The DNA for the CDR3 is TGTGCCAGCGGTAGCCACCTGGGGACCGTCACCGGGGAGCTGTTTTTT. Its translation: CASGSHLGTVTGELFF. V gene TRBV12-3 or TRBV12-4 combines with J gene TRBJ2-2, with D perhaps given as TRBD1 or TRBD2 (5 bases each). The CDR3 length is 16 residues. The ends were cut back, 8 bases at V and 4 bases at J, with 20 bases in the middle.

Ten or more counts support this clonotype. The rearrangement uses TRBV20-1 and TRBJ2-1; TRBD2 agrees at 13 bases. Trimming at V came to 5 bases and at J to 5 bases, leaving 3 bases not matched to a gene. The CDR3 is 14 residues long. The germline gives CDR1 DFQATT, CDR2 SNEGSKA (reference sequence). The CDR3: CSASGTSGNNEQFF. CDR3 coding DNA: TGCAGTGCTTCTGGGACTAGCGGGAACAATGAGCAGTTCTTC.

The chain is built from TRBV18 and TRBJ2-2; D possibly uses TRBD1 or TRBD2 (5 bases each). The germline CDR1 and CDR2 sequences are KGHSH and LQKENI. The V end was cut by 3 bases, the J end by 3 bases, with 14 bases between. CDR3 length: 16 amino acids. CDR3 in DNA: TGTGCCAGCTCACCGGGACCCCAAAAGGACACCGGGGAGCTGTTTTTT. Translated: CASSPGPQKDTGELFF.

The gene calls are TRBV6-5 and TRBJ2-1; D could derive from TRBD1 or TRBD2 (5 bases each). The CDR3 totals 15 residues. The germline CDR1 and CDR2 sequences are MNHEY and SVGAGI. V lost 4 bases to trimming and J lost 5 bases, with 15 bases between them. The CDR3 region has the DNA TGTGCCAGCAGTTCCCGGGACCTCGGGGACAATGAGCAGTTCTTC. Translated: CASSSRDLGDNEQFF.

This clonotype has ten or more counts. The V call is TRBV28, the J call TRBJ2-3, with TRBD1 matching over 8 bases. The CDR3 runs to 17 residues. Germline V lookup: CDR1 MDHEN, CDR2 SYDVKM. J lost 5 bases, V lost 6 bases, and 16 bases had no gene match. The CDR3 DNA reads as TGTGCCAGCAGCCCCTTGAGACAGGGGAGTGTGAAAGATACGCAGTATTTT. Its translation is CASSPLRQGSVKDTQYF.

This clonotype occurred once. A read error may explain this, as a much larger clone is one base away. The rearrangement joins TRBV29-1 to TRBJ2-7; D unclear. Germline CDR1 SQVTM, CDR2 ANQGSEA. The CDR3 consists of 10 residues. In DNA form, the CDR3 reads TGCAGCGTTGTGACCTACGAGCAGCACTTC. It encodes CSVVTYEQHF.

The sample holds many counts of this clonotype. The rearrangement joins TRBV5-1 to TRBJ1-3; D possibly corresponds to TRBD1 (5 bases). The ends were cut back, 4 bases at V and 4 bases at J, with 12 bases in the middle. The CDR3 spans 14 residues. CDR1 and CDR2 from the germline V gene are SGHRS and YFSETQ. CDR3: CASSPGDGGNTIYF. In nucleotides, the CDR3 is TGCGCCAGCAGCCCCGGGGACGGAGGAAACACCATATATTTT.

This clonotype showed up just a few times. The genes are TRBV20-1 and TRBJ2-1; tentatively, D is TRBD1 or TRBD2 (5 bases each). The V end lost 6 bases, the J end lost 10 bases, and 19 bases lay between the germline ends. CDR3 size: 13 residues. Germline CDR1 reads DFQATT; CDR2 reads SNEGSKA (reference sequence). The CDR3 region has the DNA TGCAGTGCGACAGCTTATAGCGACCGCGAGCAGTTCTTC. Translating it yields CSATAYSDREQFF.

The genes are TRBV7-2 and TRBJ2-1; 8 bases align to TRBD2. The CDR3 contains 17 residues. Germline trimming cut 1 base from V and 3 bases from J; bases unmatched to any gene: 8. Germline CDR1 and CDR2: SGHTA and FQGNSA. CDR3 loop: CASSLGVAGLHYNEQFF. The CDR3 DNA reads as TGTGCCAGCAGCTTAGGGGTAGCGGGACTACACTACAATGAGCAGTTCTTC.